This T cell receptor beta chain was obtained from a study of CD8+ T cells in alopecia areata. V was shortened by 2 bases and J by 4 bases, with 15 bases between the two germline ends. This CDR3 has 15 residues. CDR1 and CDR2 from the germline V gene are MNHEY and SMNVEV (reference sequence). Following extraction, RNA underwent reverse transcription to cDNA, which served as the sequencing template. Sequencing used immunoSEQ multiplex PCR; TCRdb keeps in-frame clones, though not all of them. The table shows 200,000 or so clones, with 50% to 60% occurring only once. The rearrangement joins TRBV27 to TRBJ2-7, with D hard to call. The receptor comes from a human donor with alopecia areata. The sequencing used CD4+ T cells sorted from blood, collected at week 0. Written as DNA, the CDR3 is TGTGCCAGCAGTTTAAAGCCGGCTTCCGTGTACGAGCAGTACTTC. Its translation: CASSLKPASVYEQYF.